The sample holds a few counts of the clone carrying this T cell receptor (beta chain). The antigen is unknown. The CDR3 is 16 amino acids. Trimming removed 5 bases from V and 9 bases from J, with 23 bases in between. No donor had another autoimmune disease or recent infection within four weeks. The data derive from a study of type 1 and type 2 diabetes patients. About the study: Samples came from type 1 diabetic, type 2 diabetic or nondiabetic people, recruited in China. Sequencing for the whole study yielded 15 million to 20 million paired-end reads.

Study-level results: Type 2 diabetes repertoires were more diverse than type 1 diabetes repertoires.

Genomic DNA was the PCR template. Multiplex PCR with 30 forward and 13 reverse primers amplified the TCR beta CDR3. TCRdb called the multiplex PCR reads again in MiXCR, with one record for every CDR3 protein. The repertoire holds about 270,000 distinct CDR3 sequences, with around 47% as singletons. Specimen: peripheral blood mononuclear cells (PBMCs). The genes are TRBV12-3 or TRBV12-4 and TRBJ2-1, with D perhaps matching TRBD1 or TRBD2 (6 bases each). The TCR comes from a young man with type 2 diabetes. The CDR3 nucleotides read TGTGCCAGCAGTCCACAACCGGGACTGGGACAATCTGAGCAGTTCTTC. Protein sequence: CASSPQPGLGQSEQFF.